Listed here are 29 T cell receptor beta chains from one sample, sequenced in a study of shared clonotypes between healthy human individuals. Sequencing was performed with immunoSEQ multiplex PCR; in TCRdb, only in-frame clones are kept and a portion is missing. The sample lists about 2 million clones; around 96% were seen once. Naive-designated CD8 cells lacked CD45RO, were positively enriched for CCR7, and omitted terminally differentiated effector memory CD45RA+ cells. The source material was naive CD8+ T cells sorted from blood. All receptors derive from a man aged 18 to 29 in good health.

The chain links TRBV25-1 to TRBJ2-7; D possibly uses TRBD1 or TRBD2 (5 bases each). Germline CDR1 reads MGHDK; CDR2 reads SYGVNS. Trimming removed 4 bases at V and 6 bases at J, with 22 bases between. CDR3 length: 16 residues. The chain's CDR3 is CASSATLGTKGVEQYF. The CDR3 DNA follows: TGTGCCAGCAGTGCCACCCTCGGGACCAAGGGCGTCGAGCAGTACTTC.

The rearrangement uses TRBV7-9 and TRBJ2-7; 7 positions match TRBD1. CDR3 length equals 15 residues. The ends lost 5 bases at V and 2 bases at J; junction bases unmatched: 9. Germline lookup yields CDR1 SEHNR and CDR2 FQNEAQ (reference sequence). The CDR3 here is CASSPPDRKPYEQYF. The DNA for the CDR3 is TGTGCCAGCAGCCCGCCGGACAGGAAACCCTACGAGCAGTACTTC.

The rearrangement uses TRBV5-6 and TRBJ1-1, with D possibly TRBD1 on 6 matching bases. Germline V lookup: CDR1 SGHDT, CDR2 YYEEEE. The ends were cut back, 0 bases at V and 1 base at J, with 10 bases in the middle. The CDR3 has 15 residues. Here the CDR3 reads CASSLVTQGNTEAFF. CDR3 DNA: TGTGCCAGCAGCTTGGTTACACAGGGGAACACTGAAGCTTTCTTT.

The CDR3 is CASSVFRASTDTQYF. CDR3 coding DNA: TGTGCCAGCAGTGTTTTCCGGGCCAGCACAGATACGCAGTATTTT. This chain uses TRBV2 with TRBJ2-3; D is uncertain. The CDR3 contains 15 residues. Germline values: CDR1 SNHLY, CDR2 FYNNEI. V was clipped by 4 bases and J by 0 bases, with 11 bases between them.

V is TRBV5-8 and J is TRBJ2-3; tentative D call: TRBD2 (6 bases). There are 15 residues in the CDR3. Trimming took off 0 bases at V and 2 bases at J, with 10 bases between the two ends. Germline V gene sequence: CDR1 SGHTS, CDR2 YDEGEE. CDR3 region: CASSLGLAVTDTQYF. CDR3 coding DNA: TGTGCCAGCAGCTTGGGGTTAGCGGTCACAGATACGCAGTATTTT.

This chain joins TRBV7-9 and TRBJ1-4; TRBD1 might be the D (6 bases). Germline V gene lookup returns CDR1 SEHNR and CDR2 FQNEAQ (reference sequence). The CDR3 is made up of 15 amino acids. Trimming stripped 4 bases from V and 8 bases from J, with 17 bases between. The CDR3 reads CASSYLTGSEEKLFF. As DNA, the CDR3 is TGTGCCAGCAGCTATCTAACAGGGAGTGAGGAAAAACTGTTTTTT. Full variable domain (outside the CDR3, taken from reference TRBV7-9 and TRBJ1-4): DTGVSQNPRHKITKRGQNVTFRCDPISEHNRLYWYRQTLGQGPEFLTYFQNEAQLEKSRLLSDRFSAERPKGSFSTLEIQRTEQGDSAMYLCASSYLTGSEEKLFFGSGTQLSVL.

In its sample, this clone was seen a few times. This chain connects TRBV7-9 to TRBJ1-2; TRBD1 matches at 10 bases. Germline lookup yields CDR1 SEHNR and CDR2 FQNEAQ (reference sequence). The CDR3 length is 15 residues. Trimming removed 3 bases from V and 3 bases from J; junction bases left unmatched: 4. CDR3 loop: CASSFRDRGDYGYTF. CDR3 nucleotides: TGTGCCAGCAGCTTCCGGGACAGGGGAGACTATGGCTACACCTTC.

The gene calls are TRBV7-3 and TRBJ2-7, with 7 bases identical to TRBD1. Germline trimming cut 4 bases from V and 5 bases from J; bases unmatched to any gene: 11. The V gene's germline CDR1 is SGHTA and CDR2 FQGTGA. This CDR3 contains 15 residues. The CDR3 is CASSSEETGIDEQYF. Here the CDR3 DNA reads TGTGCCAGCAGCTCCGAGGAGACAGGGATCGACGAGCAGTACTTC.

This clone was found a few times. V usage is TRBV2 and J usage is TRBJ2-2, with D unresolved. This CDR3 contains 12 residues. Trimming removed 3 bases from V and 3 bases from J, with 2 bases in between. Germline V gene data show CDR1 as SNHLY and CDR2 as FYNNEI. CDR3 protein: CASSEDTGELFF. The DNA for the CDR3 is TGTGCCAGCAGTGAGGACACCGGGGAGCTGTTTTTT.

The J gene is TRBJ1-1, the V gene TRBV9; D gene ambiguous. CDR1 is SGDLS and CDR2 is YYNGEE in the germline V gene. Trimming shortened V by 3 bases and J by 4 bases, and 10 bases separated the two germline ends. The CDR3 sequence is 13 residues long. The CDR3: CASSADTITEAFF. The CDR3 DNA is TGTGCCAGCAGCGCAGACACCATCACTGAAGCTTTCTTT.

The chain couples TRBV7-6 to TRBJ1-1, with D possibly matching TRBD1 (5 bases). Trimming removed 4 bases from V and 3 bases from J, with 15 bases in between. This CDR3 region has 15 residues. Germline CDR1 SGHVS, CDR2 FNYEAQ. CDR3 residues: CASSYRGGVYTEAFF. The CDR3 nucleotides read TGTGCCAGCAGCTATCGGGGGGGTGTTTACACTGAAGCTTTCTTT.

The genes are TRBV2 and TRBJ2-7; 7 positions match TRBD1. The CDR3 consists of 17 residues. Germline trimming cut 5 bases from V and 5 bases from J; bases unmatched to any gene: 18. Germline lookup yields CDR1 SNHLY and CDR2 FYNNEI. CDR3 sequence (DNA): TGTGCCAGCAGTATTCCCCTAGAGGGGACAGCAAAAGACGAGCAGTACTTC. Residues: CASSIPLEGTAKDEQYF.

V gene TRBV5-1 combines with J gene TRBJ2-7, with 7 bases lining up with TRBD1. Looked up from germline, CDR1 is SGHRS and CDR2 is YFSETQ. The CDR3 contains 14 residues. The V segment lost 3 bases and the J segment 3 bases; nucleotides outside the gene matches: 6. The CDR3 DNA reads as TGCGCCAGCAGCTACTCACCAGGGGGCTACGAGCAGTACTTC. Its translation: CASSYSPGGYEQYF.

V is TRBV15 and J is TRBJ2-7; tentative D call: TRBD2 (5 bases). Deletions cut 1 base from V and 5 bases from J, with 15 bases between. This CDR3 has 15 amino acids. Germline V gives CDR1 LNHNV, CDR2 YYDKDF (reference sequence). The CDR3 here is CATSRVATAGDEQYF. As DNA, the CDR3 is TGTGCCACCAGCAGAGTAGCGACGGCAGGCGACGAGCAGTACTTC.

The chain uses TRBV23-1 and TRBJ2-4; D remains ambiguous. TRBV23-1 is an ORF for which the function is uncertain. The V end lost 1 base, the J end lost 4 bases, and 2 bases lay between the germline ends. The CDR3 consists of 12 residues. The CDR3: CASSQWKNIQYF. CDR3 in DNA: TGCGCCAGCAGTCAATGGAAAAACATTCAGTACTTC.

The chain links TRBV6-5 to TRBJ2-5; TRBD1 aligns across 8 bases. The ends lost 5 bases at V and 1 base at J; junction bases unmatched: 3. CDR1 is MNHEY and CDR2 is SVGAGI in the germline V gene. This CDR3 comprises 14 residues. CDR3 in DNA: TGTGCCAGCAGTAACGGACAGGGCCAAGAGACCCAGTACTTC. It encodes CASSNGQGQETQYF.

The CDR3 DNA reads TGTGCCAGCAGCATAAGCGGGGGGGCGAACAATGAGCAGTTCTTC. It is translated as CASSISGGANNEQFF. The chain has TRBV7-3 and TRBJ2-1; 10 nucleotides line up with TRBD2. Germline-derived CDR1 and CDR2 are SGHTA and FQGTGA. J lost 5 bases, V lost 5 bases, and 6 bases had no gene match. The CDR3 runs 15 residues. The full variable domain, in which reference TRBV7-3 and TRBJ2-1 provide the parts outside the CDR3, is GAGVSQTPSNKVTEKGKYVELRCDPISGHTALYWYRQSLGQGPEFLIYFQGTGAADDSGLPNDRFFAVRPEGSVSTLKIQRTERGDSAVYLCASSISGGANNEQFFGPGTRLTVL.

This clone was observed once. The gene calls are TRBV7-9 and TRBJ2-5, with a weak D call TRBD1 (6 bases). Germline values: CDR1 SEHNR, CDR2 FQNEAQ (reference sequence). This CDR3 comprises 16 residues. The V and J ends lost 2 bases and 1 base respectively, with 14 bases between them. CDR3 loop: CASSLPGQETQETQYF. CDR3 nucleotides: TGTGCCAGCAGCTTACCGGGACAAGAAACCCAAGAGACCCAGTACTTC.

This clone was recorded once. The chain recombines TRBV28 with TRBJ2-7, with D unresolved. CDR3 size: 13 residues. Germline V gene data show CDR1 as MDHEN and CDR2 as SYDVKM. V lost 5 bases, J lost 3 bases, and 11 bases lay in between. CDR3 residues: CASSTFGFYEQYF. CDR3 DNA sequence: TGTGCCAGCAGTACCTTCGGATTCTACGAGCAGTACTTC.

The chain combines TRBV6-1 with TRBJ2-3, with 10 bases aligning to TRBD2. Germline CDR1 is MNHNS and CDR2 is SASEGT. The CDR3 consists of 15 residues. V lost 4 bases, J lost 2 bases, and 3 bases stayed unmatched. The CDR3 DNA reads as TGTGCCAGCAGTGTCCTAGCGGGGGACACAGATACGCAGTATTTT. Protein sequence: CASSVLAGDTDTQYF.

The chain carries TRBV11-2 and TRBJ2-7; 8 bases are a match to TRBD1. Per germline, CDR1 SGHAT and CDR2 FQNNGV. This CDR3 is 15 amino acids long. V shed 1 base, J shed 6 bases, and the junction held 8 bases outside the gene matches. The CDR3 here is CASSLGAGQGLEQYF. The CDR3 DNA sequence: TGTGCCAGCAGCTTAGGAGCTGGACAGGGCCTCGAGCAGTACTTC.

The J gene is TRBJ2-5, the V gene TRBV27, with D possibly TRBD2 on 5 matching bases. Judging by the DNA end, TRBJ2-7 fits better; the J call may be wrong. Germline CDR1 is MNHEY and CDR2 is SMNVEV (reference sequence). The CDR3 length is 15 residues. CDR3 in amino acids: CASSLRGQWAPEQYF. In DNA, the CDR3 is TGTGCCAGCAGTTTGCGCGGGCAGTGGGCCCCCGAGCAGTACTTC.

The CDR3 sequence is CASSDSGYTDTQYF. CDR3 DNA sequence: TGTGCCAGCAGTGACAGCGGGTACACAGATACGCAGTATTTT. J is TRBJ2-3 and V is TRBV9, with D tentatively TRBD2 (6 bases). The CDR3 totals 14 residues. Trimming stripped 5 bases from V and 2 bases from J, with 12 bases between. Germline lookup yields CDR1 SGDLS and CDR2 YYNGEE.

This sequence joins TRBV11-2 and TRBJ2-7; D is possibly TRBD2 (5 bases). In germline, CDR1 is SGHAT, CDR2 FQNNGV. Between the trimmed V and J ends, which lost 0 bases and 12 bases, there was a span of 15 bases. This CDR3 comprises 13 residues. The CDR3 reads CASSLDPGREAYF. For the CDR3, the DNA is TGTGCCAGCAGCTTAGATCCTGGACGGGAAGCGTACTTC.

This sequence joins TRBV6-1 and TRBJ2-3, with 7 bases lining up with TRBD1. The germline V gene encodes CDR1 MNHNS and CDR2 SASEGT. The V and J ends lost 1 base and 0 bases, in that order; junction bases with no gene match: 7. This CDR3 has 17 residues. This CDR3 is CASSEDEGASSTDTQYF. CDR3 DNA: TGTGCCAGCAGTGAAGACGAGGGGGCCTCTAGCACAGATACGCAGTATTTT.

CDR3 coding DNA: TGCGCCAGCAGCCAAGATCGGGATCTTCTCTACGAGCAGTACTTC. This sequence encodes CASSQDRDLLYEQYF. V gene TRBV4-3 combines with J gene TRBJ2-7; D perhaps matches TRBD2 (5 bases). CDR1 and CDR2 from the germline V gene are LGHNA and YSLEER. The ends were cut back, 0 bases at V and 3 bases at J, with 12 bases in the middle. The CDR3 is 15 residues long.

DNA for the CDR3: TGTGCCAGCAGCTTGGCGGGGGCGGGAGCGCGGGATACGCAGTATTTT. Translation: CASSLAGAGARDTQYF. The chain uses TRBV5-4 and TRBJ2-3, with a possible D match to TRBD2 (7 bases). Germline values: CDR1 SGHNT, CDR2 YYREEE (reference sequence). The CDR3 contains 16 residues. Trimming removed 0 bases at V and 6 bases at J, with 17 bases between.

V usage is TRBV19 and J usage is TRBJ1-1; D ambiguous. CDR1 and CDR2 (germline): LNHDA, SQIVND (reference sequence). Trimming took off 2 bases at V and 0 bases at J, with 7 bases between the two ends. CDR3 length: 14 residues. The CDR3 loop reads CASSIRTVNTEAFF. CDR3 in DNA: TGTGCCAGTAGTATACGGACGGTGAACACTGAAGCTTTCTTT.

This clone has only one observation. This sample includes further DNA sequences coding for the same CDR3. The V call is TRBV11-3, the J call TRBJ2-1; either TRBD1 or TRBD2 may supply D (5 bases each). CDR1 SGHNT and CDR2 YENEEA come from the germline V gene. V lost 1 base and J 5 bases, leaving 6 bases between the germline ends. This CDR3 is built from 13 residues. As DNA, the CDR3 is TGTGCCAGCAGCTTAGGGGGACACAATGAGCAGTTCTTC. Protein sequence: CASSLGGHNEQFF.